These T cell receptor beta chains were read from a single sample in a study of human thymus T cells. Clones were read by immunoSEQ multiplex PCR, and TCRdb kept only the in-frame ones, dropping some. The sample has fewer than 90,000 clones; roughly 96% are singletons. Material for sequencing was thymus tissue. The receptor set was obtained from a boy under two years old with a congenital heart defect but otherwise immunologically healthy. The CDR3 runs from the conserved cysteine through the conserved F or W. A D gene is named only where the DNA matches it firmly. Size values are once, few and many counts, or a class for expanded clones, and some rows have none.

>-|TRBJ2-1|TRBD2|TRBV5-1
TGCGCCAGCAGCTTATATAGCGGGGGGACCTACAATGAGCAGTTCTTC
CASSLYSGGTYNEQFF
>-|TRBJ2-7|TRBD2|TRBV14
TGTGCCAGCAGCCAAGGGGAGCGGGAGTTCCACGAGCAGTACTTC
CASSQGEREFHEQYF
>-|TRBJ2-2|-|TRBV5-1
TGCGCCAGCTCGGCGAACACCGGGGAGCTGTTTTTT
CASSANTGELFF
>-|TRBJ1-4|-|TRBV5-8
TGTGCCAGCAGCTTGGGACAGACTCTTAATGAAAAACTGTTTTTT
CASSLGQTLNEKLFF
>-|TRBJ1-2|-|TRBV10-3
TGTGCCATCAGTGAGGGGCTCTTGGGCTATGGCTACACCTTC
CAISEGLLGYGYTF
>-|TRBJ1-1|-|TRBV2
TGTGCCAGCAGTGATAGGGACCTAGGGACTGAAGCTTTCTTT
CASSDRDLGTEAFF
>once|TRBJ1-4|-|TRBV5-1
TGCGCCAGCAGCTTGCCGCTCCCTCCGGGACAAACTAATGAAAAACTGTTTTTT
CASSLPLPPGQTNEKLFF
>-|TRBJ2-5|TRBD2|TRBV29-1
TGCAGCGGGAAGACTAGCGGGGGACTTCTAGGGGAGACCCAGTACTTC
CSGKTSGGLLGETQYF
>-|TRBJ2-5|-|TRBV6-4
TGTGCCAGCAGTGACCCGGTGGCGGGCAAAGAGACCCAGTACTTC
CASSDPVAGKETQYF
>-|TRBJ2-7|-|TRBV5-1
TGCGCCAGCAGCTTTAGTCGTACAGGGTGCCGGGAATCCGAGCAGTACTTC
CASSFSRTGCRESEQYF
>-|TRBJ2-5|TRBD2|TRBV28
TGTGCCAGCACCTCTGGCCTAGCGGGCCAAGAGACCCAGTACTTC
CASTSGLAGQETQYF
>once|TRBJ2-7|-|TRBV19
TGTGCCAGTAGTATCGTGGACTCCTACGAGCAGTACTTC
CASSIVDSYEQYF
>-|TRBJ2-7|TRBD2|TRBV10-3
TGTGCCATCAGTGAGTCGGCTACTAGCGGGAGGAGTAAGCAGTACTTC
CAISESATSGRSKQYF
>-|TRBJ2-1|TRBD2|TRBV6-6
TGTGCCAGCAGTCCCCGCCGTAGGACTAGCGGAAATGAGCAGTTCTTC
CASSPRRRTSGNEQFF
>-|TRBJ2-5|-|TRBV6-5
TGTGCCAGCAGCATTCAGACGAAAGAGACCCAGTACTTC
CASSIQTKETQYF
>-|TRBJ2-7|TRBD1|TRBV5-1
TGCGCCAGCAGCTTCGGGACAGGGTCCTACGAGCAGTACTTC
CASSFGTGSYEQYF
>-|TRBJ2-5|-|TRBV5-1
TGCGCCAGCAGCCTCCCCAGGCGGGGACACCAAGAGACCCAGTACTTC
CASSLPRRGHQETQYF
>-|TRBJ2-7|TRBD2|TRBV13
TGTGCCAGCAGCCTACTAGCGGGGGGACCCAGCCCCTACGAGCAGTACTTC
CASSLLAGGPSPYEQYF
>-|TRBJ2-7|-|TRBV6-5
TGTGCCAGCAGTTACCGGGCGGGGACCCTCTACGAGCAGTACTTC
CASSYRAGTLYEQYF
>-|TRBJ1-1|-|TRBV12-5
TGTGCTAGTGGTCCAGGCGGGGCAACTGAAGCTTTCTTT
CASGPGGATEAFF
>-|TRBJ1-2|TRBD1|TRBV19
TGTGCCAGTACCCCGCGGGGACAGGGGTCCCATGGCTACACCTTC
CASTPRGQGSHGYTF
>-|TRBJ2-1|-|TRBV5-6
TGTGCCAGCAGCTTGGAGGTCAGGCCGAATCCGCAGTTCTTC
CASSLEVRPNPQFF
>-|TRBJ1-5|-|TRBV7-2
TGTGCCAGCAGCGCCGCGGGACGAGGGGGCAATCAGCCCCAGCATTTT
CASSAAGRGGNQPQHF
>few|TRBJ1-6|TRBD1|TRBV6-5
TGTGCCAGCAGTTACGGGGACAGGGCCCTAAATTCACCCCTCCACTTT
CASSYGDRALNSPLHF
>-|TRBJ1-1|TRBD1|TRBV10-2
TGCGCCAGCAGTGGGGCAGGGGGTAAGTCAGTCCCGAACACTGAAGCTTTCTTT
CASSGAGGKSVPNTEAFF
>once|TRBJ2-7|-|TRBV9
TGTGCCAGCAGCGTAGATGGCAGGGAATCACGCGAGCAGTACTTC
CASSVDGRESREQYF
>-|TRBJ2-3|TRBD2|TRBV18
TGTGCCAGCTCACGATTACCGGGACTAGACACAGATACGCAGTATTTT
CASSRLPGLDTDTQYF
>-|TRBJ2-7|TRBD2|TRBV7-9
TGTGCCAGCAGCCTACCCACCGGGACTAGCGGCTACGAGCAGTACTTC
CASSLPTGTSGYEQYF
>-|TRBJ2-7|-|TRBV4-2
TGTGCCAGCAGCCAGGAATTAGCTCCTGCCTCCTACGAGCAGTACTTC
CASSQELAPASYEQYF
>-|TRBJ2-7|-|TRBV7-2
TGTGCCAGCAGCTTAGCGTACAGAGGGGGGGGGAAACCCACCCCATCCGAGCAGTACTTC
CASSLAYRGGGKPTPSEQYF
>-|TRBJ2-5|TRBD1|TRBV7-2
TGTGCCAGCAGCCACTGGACAGGCCAGTACTTC
CASSHWTGQYF
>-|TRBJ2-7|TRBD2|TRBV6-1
TGTGCCAGCAGTGAATATGGTCCGTTACGGGGGGACTACGAGCAGTACTTC
CASSEYGPLRGDYEQYF
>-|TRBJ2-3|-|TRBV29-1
TGCAGCGTTCGGGGGGGGACAGAAAGAACAGATACGCAGTATTTT
CSVRGGTERTDTQYF
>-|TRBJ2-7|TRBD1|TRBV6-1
TGTGCCAGCAGGATCCGGGACAGGCAGTACTTC
CASRIRDRQYF
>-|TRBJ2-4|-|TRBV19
TGTGCCAGTAGTATAGCAGAGGAACCACCACGACTAGCCAAAAACATTCAGTACTTC
CASSIAEEPPRLAKNIQYF
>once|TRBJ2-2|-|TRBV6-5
TGTGCCAGCAGTTACTCGCTAGCGAAGGGCACCGGGGAGCTGTTTTTT
CASSYSLAKGTGELFF
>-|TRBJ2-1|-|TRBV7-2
TGTGCCAGCAGCTCCCAGGGCGTCCCGTACAATGAGCAGTTCTTC
CASSSQGVPYNEQFF
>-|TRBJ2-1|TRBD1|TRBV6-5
TGTGCCAGCAGTTACTTGGGACAGCCAAAGGATGAGCAGTTCTTC
CASSYLGQPKDEQFF
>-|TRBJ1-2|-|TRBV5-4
TGTGCCATCCACAGGACGGGGCCCTATGGCTACACCTTC
CAIHRTGPYGYTF
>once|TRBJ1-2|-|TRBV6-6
TGTGCCAGCAGTTACTCGGAAACCCAGAACTATGGCTACACCTTC
CASSYSETQNYGYTF
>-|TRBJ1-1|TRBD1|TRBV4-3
TGCGCCAGTACTCCTTTCCCAGGGGGACTTAGGGGGGAGAACACTGAAGCTTTCTTT
CASTPFPGGLRGENTEAFF
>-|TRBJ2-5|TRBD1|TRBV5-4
TGTGCCAGCAGCTTATACACAGGGGCCAAAGAGACCCAGTACTTC
CASSLYTGAKETQYF
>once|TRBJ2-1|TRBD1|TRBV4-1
TGCGCCAGCAGCCAAAACGGCAGGGGGACGTACAATGAGCAGTTCTTC
CASSQNGRGTYNEQFF
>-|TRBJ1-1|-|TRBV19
TGTGCCAGTAGTACCACCCCCAGGGAGTCGGCTTTCTTT
CASSTTPRESAFF
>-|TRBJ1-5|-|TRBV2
TGTGCCAGCGGGGGGGATGGGGACCCCCAGGGGAGGGATCAGCCCCAGCATTTT
CASGGDGDPQGRDQPQHF
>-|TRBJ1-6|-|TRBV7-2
TGTGCCAGCAGCCGTGGGGGCTACTCCTATAATTCACCCCTCCACTTT
CASSRGGYSYNSPLHF
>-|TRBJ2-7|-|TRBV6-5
TGTGCCAGCAGGGCAAGAAGGGACGGCACCTACGAGCAGTACTTC
CASRARRDGTYEQYF
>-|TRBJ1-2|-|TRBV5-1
TGCGCCAGCAGCCACCTTGGGGTAGACTATGGCTACACCTTC
CASSHLGVDYGYTF
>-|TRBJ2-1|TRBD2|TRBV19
TGTGCCAGTAGCATACAGCGGGGGAGGAGTGAGCAGTTCTTC
CASSIQRGRSEQFF
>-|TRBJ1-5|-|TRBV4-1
TGCGCCAGCAGCCAGGACAGTTACCAGCCCCAGCATTTT
CASSQDSYQPQHF
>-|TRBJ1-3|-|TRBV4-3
TGCGCCAGCAGCCCAAAGTTTTCTGGAAACACCATATATTTT
CASSPKFSGNTIYF
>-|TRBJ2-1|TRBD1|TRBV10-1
TGCGCCAGCAGGACAGGGATCTGCCATGAGCAGTTCTTC
CASRTGICHEQFF
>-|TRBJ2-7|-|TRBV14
TGTGCCAGCAGCCAAGATGGAGGAGGGAGGACCCTGGGCGAGCAGTACTTC
CASSQDGGGRTLGEQYF